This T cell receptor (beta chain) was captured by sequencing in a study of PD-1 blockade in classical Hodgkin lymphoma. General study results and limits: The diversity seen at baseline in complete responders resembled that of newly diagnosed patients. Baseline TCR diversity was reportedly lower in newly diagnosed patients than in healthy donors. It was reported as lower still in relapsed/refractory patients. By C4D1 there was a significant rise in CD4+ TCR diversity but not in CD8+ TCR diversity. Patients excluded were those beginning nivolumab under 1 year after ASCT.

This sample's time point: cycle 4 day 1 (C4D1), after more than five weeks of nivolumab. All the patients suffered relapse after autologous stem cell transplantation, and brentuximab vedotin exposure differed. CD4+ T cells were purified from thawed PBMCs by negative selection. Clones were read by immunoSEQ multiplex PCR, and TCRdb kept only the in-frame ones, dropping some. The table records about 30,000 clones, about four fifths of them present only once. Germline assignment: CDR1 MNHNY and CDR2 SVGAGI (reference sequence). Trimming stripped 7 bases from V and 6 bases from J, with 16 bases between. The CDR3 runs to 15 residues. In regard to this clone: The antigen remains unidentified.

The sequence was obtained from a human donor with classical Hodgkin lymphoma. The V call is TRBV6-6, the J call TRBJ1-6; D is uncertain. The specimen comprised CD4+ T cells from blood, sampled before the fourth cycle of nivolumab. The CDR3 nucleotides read TGTGCCAGCATGCCTCCGGGGTCCGTTAATTCACCCCTCCACTTT. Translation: CASMPPGSVNSPLHF.